The clone carrying this TCR beta chain was detected only once. CDR1 and CDR2 from the germline V gene are KGHSH and LQKENI. The CDR3 is made up of 16 amino acids. Trimming shortened V by 0 bases and J by 0 bases, and 8 bases separated the two germline ends. The entry originates in a study of T cell changes during pregnancy in multiple sclerosis. Libraries were prepared by immunoSEQ multiplex PCR; TCRdb keeps only in-frame clonotypes and omits some of them. The sample carries some 60,000 clones, approximately 90% recorded once. The clonotype originates from a female donor with multiple sclerosis, enrolled in a pregnancy study. The rearrangement links TRBV18 to TRBJ2-2, with D perhaps TRBD2 (6 bases). This specimen was peripheral blood, taken after pregnancy. The chain's CDR3 is CASSPPGLSNTGELFF. For the CDR3, the DNA is TGTGCCAGCTCACCACCGGGACTGTCGAACACCGGGGAGCTGTTTTTT.